These 19 T cell receptor beta chains were sequenced from one sample in a study of cytomegalovirus exposure and HLA in healthy donors. PCR used 60 Vbeta primers and 13 Jbeta primers. Repertoires were generated with immunoSEQ multiplex PCR, while TCRdb's copy carries only in-frame clones and drops some. The sample records around 50,000 clones, about 83% being singletons. The sample was PBMCs. The receptor set was obtained from a young man in good health and CMV-seronegative.

This clone was counted between two and nine times. This chain links TRBV6-5 with TRBJ1-1; TRBD1 matches 7 bases. CDR1 and CDR2 (germline): MNHEY, SVGAGI. The junction had 3 bases not matched to a gene; V was cut back by 5 bases and J by 3 bases. The CDR3 runs 13 residues. The CDR3: CASSLDRHTEAFF. Here the CDR3 DNA reads TGTGCCAGCAGTCTGGACAGGCACACTGAAGCTTTCTTT.

The chain links TRBV7-2 to TRBJ2-7; D unclear. The CDR3 totals 13 residues. The V gene's germline CDR1 is SGHTA and CDR2 FQGNSA. Trimming took 3 bases from V and 1 from J, leaving 7 bases between them. The CDR3 reads CASSFFYSYEQYF. In DNA, the CDR3 is TGTGCCAGCAGCTTTTTTTATTCCTACGAGCAGTACTTC.

The CDR3 spells CASSLRGNSGNTIYF. CDR3 bases: TGTGCCAGCAGCTTAAGAGGGAACTCTGGAAACACCATATATTTT. The V gene is TRBV11-2, the J gene TRBJ1-3; no clear D gene. This CDR3 region has 15 residues. V lost 2 bases and J lost 0, with 8 bases in between. Germline CDR1 SGHAT, CDR2 FQNNGV. Looking up the rest from reference TRBV11-2 and TRBJ1-3 gives the full variable domain: EAGVAQSPRYKIIEKRQSVAFWCNPISGHATLYWYQQILGQGPKLLIQFQNNGVVDDSQLPKDRFSAERLKGVDSTLKIQPAKLEDSAVYLCASSLRGNSGNTIYFGEGSWLTVV.

The chain combines TRBV7-8 with TRBJ2-7; D not resolved. CDR3 length: 16 amino acids. V shed 5 bases and J shed 0 bases, with 17 bases lying between them. In germline, CDR1 is SGHVS, CDR2 FQNEAQ. The CDR3 coding sequence is TGTGCCAGCAGCCCCAACCGACATTCCCGCTCCTACGAGCAGTACTTC. It is translated as CASSPNRHSRSYEQYF.

This clone was seen a single time. The identical CDR3 is also encoded by other nucleotide sequences in the sample. The gene calls are TRBV9 and TRBJ2-5; TRBD2 aligns across 8 bases. V shed 4 bases, J shed 2 bases, and the junction held 4 bases outside the gene matches. Per the germline V gene, CDR1 is SGDLS and CDR2 is YYNGEE. The CDR3 has 14 amino acids. DNA for the CDR3: TGTGCCAGCAGCTCCCGGGGGGGGCAAGAGACCCAGTACTTC. Translated: CASSSRGGQETQYF.

The chain recombines TRBV7-8 with TRBJ2-1; D remains ambiguous. CDR3 size: 14 residues. Trimming removed 3 bases from V and 0 bases from J, with 6 bases in between. Germline V gene sequence: CDR1 SGHVS, CDR2 FQNEAQ. The CDR3 coding sequence is TGTGCCAGCAGCTTGGGCAGCTCCTACAATGAGCAGTTCTTC. Translation gives CASSLGSSYNEQFF.

V and J are TRBV9 and TRBJ2-5, with D perhaps matching TRBD2 (8 bases). CDR3 length equals 16 residues. Per the germline V gene, CDR1 is SGDLS and CDR2 is YYNGEE. The V and J ends lost 4 bases and 0 bases respectively, with 16 bases between them. The CDR3 sequence: CASSREGGGYQETQYF. The DNA of the CDR3 is TGTGCCAGCAGCCGGGAGGGAGGGGGCTACCAAGAGACCCAGTACTTC.

CDR3: CASSPRTGGENTEAFF. The CDR3 DNA reads as TGTGCCAGCTCACCCCGGACAGGGGGGGAGAACACTGAAGCTTTCTTT. The chain couples TRBV18 to TRBJ1-1, with TRBD1 identical over 10 bases. The CDR3 is 16 residues long. Germline CDR1 is KGHSH and CDR2 is LQKENI. Unmatched junction bases numbered 5, after V lost 3 bases and J lost 1 base.

The rearrangement links TRBV4-3 to TRBJ2-3; 8 bases match TRBD2. This CDR3 comprises 18 residues. The V gene end was trimmed by 1 base and the J gene end by 1 base; junction bases not matched to a gene: 10. Germline-derived CDR1 and CDR2 are LGHNA and YSLEER. The CDR3 spells CASSQGPGVAGRTDTQYF. The CDR3 nucleotides are TGCGCCAGCAGCCAAGGCCCCGGGGTAGCGGGACGCACAGATACGCAGTATTTT.

In this sample, this clone turned up a few times. This rearrangement joins TRBV9 to TRBJ1-1; a weak D match, TRBD1 (5 bases). The CDR3 contains 13 residues. The V gene's germline CDR1 is SGDLS and CDR2 YYNGEE. V was clipped by 4 bases and J by 5 bases, with 12 bases between them. CDR3 protein: CASSLQGGTEAFF. The CDR3, as DNA: TGTGCCAGCAGCTTGCAGGGTGGGACTGAAGCTTTCTTT.

The chain employs TRBV6-1 and TRBJ1-2; 7 nucleotides agree with TRBD1. Germline CDR1 MNHNS, CDR2 SASEGT. The V segment lost 6 bases and the J segment 8 bases; nucleotides outside the gene matches: 15. This CDR3 comprises 15 residues. CDR3 sequence (DNA): TGTGCCAGCAGGGAGGGAGTGGGACAGACTATGGGCTACACCTTC. Translating it yields CASREGVGQTMGYTF.

A single count supports this clone. The chain recombines TRBV7-2 with TRBJ2-7, with TRBD1 matching over 7 bases. The length of the CDR3 is 13 residues. Germline assignment: CDR1 SGHTA and CDR2 FQGNSA. V gave up 3 bases and J gave up 2 bases; unmatched junction bases: 1. CDR3 coding DNA: TGTGCCAGCAGCTTCGGACAGGCCTACGAGCAGTACTTC. Its translation is CASSFGQAYEQYF.

This chain links TRBV4-3 with TRBJ1-1; TRBD1 matches at 7 bases. The CDR3 sequence is 17 residues long. Germline-derived CDR1 and CDR2 are LGHNA and YSLEER. The trim removed 6 bases at V and 2 bases at J, leaving 15 bases unmatched. In nucleotides, the CDR3 is TGCGCCAGCAGAGACACAGGGGCCAAGGGGTATAACACTGAAGCTTTCTTT. It codes for CASRDTGAKGYNTEAFF.

This chain uses TRBV27 with TRBJ2-5; possible D gene TRBD1, 6 bases. The DNA end is a closer match to TRBJ2-7, so the J assignment may be wrong. The CDR3 is 14 residues long. Germline assignment: CDR1 MNHEY and CDR2 SMNVEV (reference sequence). The CDR3 loop reads CASSPGQPIYEQYF. In nucleotides, the CDR3 is TGTGCCAGCAGTCCCGGACAGCCCATCTACGAGCAGTACTTC.

This rearrangement joins TRBV27 to TRBJ1-5; no definite D call. The CDR3 is 15 residues long. Germline loops: CDR1 MNHEY, CDR2 SMNVEV (reference sequence). V shed 1 base and J shed 0 bases, with 7 bases lying between them. The CDR3 loop is CASSLYTHSNQPQHF. The DNA for the CDR3 is TGTGCCAGCAGTTTATACACGCATAGCAATCAGCCCCAGCATTTT.

The gene calls are TRBV7-6 and TRBJ1-5; D not resolved. V lost 5 bases and J 5 bases, leaving 19 bases between the germline ends. CDR1 and CDR2 from the germline V gene are SGHVS and FNYEAQ. The CDR3 consists of 16 residues. CDR3 in amino acids: CASSPFPGSGDQPQHF. CDR3 coding DNA: TGTGCCAGCAGCCCCTTTCCGGGGTCGGGCGATCAGCCCCAGCATTTT.

This chain joins TRBV11-1 and TRBJ2-7; 9 nucleotides align to TRBD1. The length of the CDR3 is 15 residues. Losses at the gene ends were 5 bases for V and 2 bases for J; bases not matched to a gene: 7. Germline CDR1 reads SGHAT; CDR2 reads FQDESV (reference sequence). CDR3 amino acids: CASSLQGAGAYEQYF. The CDR3 region has the DNA TGTGCCAGCAGCCTACAGGGGGCAGGGGCCTACGAGCAGTACTTC.

This sequence joins TRBV7-9 and TRBJ2-3, with TRBD2 matching 7 bases. The CDR3 contains 17 residues. V trimming: 5 bases; J trimming: 1 base; junction bases outside the gene matches: 12. CDR1 is SEHNR, CDR2 FQNEAQ, per germline (reference sequence). The CDR3 is CASSPPPGGPGTDTQYF. In DNA, the CDR3 is TGTGCCAGCAGCCCACCACCGGGGGGACCTGGCACAGATACGCAGTATTTT. Based on the CDR3 plus reference TRBV7-9 and TRBJ2-3, the full variable domain is DTGVSQNPRHKITKRGQNVTFRCDPISEHNRLYWYRQTLGQGPEFLTYFQNEAQLEKSRLLSDRFSAERPKGSFSTLEIQRTEQGDSAMYLCASSPPPGGPGTDTQYFGPGTRLTVL.

J is TRBJ2-6 and V is TRBV2; D may be TRBD1 (5 bases). This CDR3 is built from 16 residues. The V end lost 2 bases, the J end lost 0 bases, and 8 bases lay between the germline ends. CDR1 and CDR2 from the germline V gene are SNHLY and FYNNEI. Here the CDR3 reads CASSEQGHSGANVLTF. The DNA for the CDR3 is TGTGCCAGCAGTGAACAGGGCCACTCTGGGGCCAACGTCCTGACTTTC.